A selection of T cell receptor beta chains follows, all from one sample in a study of T cell clones after liver transplantation. Here immunoSEQ multiplex PCR was the method, and the copy in TCRdb shows in-frame clones only, minus some. Altogether some 80,000 clones are present, over 80% being singletons, with the ten largest covering around 0.45%. The sequencing here drew on CD4+ T cells from blood, taken around 42 months after liver transplant. The receptor source for this set is a human patient who received a liver transplant. Some T cells may be provided by the graft donor. The CDR3 runs from the conserved cysteine through the conserved F or W. Each record gives: CDR3 DNA, CDR3 protein, clone size, V gene, D gene, J gene. The D gene is left open where the match is weak. The size of a clone is reported for some rows only, either as once, few or many, or as a class for expanded clones.

CDR3 DNA: TGTGCCAGTAGCCCGGTTAAGGTGAGAGCGGGATTATCCAATGAGCAGTTCTTC; CDR3 protein: CASSPVKVRAGLSNEQFF; clone size: .; V gene: TRBV19; D gene: TRBD2; J gene: TRBJ2-1
CDR3 DNA: TGCAGCGTTCGAGGACAGGGTTTTAACGAGCAGTACTTC; CDR3 protein: CSVRGQGFNEQYF; clone size: .; V gene: TRBV29-1; D gene: TRBD1; J gene: TRBJ2-7
CDR3 DNA: TGTGCCAGCAGAAAGGGACAGGGTAATCAGCCCCAGCATTTT; CDR3 protein: CASRKGQGNQPQHF; clone size: .; V gene: TRBV6-5; D gene: TRBD1; J gene: TRBJ1-5
CDR3 DNA: TGTGCCAGCAGCCCCTCTAGCGGCATCTCCTACAATGAGCAGTTCTTC; CDR3 protein: CASSPSSGISYNEQFF; clone size: .; V gene: TRBV7-6; D gene: TRBD2; J gene: TRBJ2-1
CDR3 DNA: TGTGCCAGCAGCTCCTCCGGGACAGCCTACAATGAGCAGTTCTTC; CDR3 protein: CASSSSGTAYNEQFF; clone size: .; V gene: TRBV7-2; D gene: TRBD1; J gene: TRBJ2-1
CDR3 DNA: TGTGCCAGCAGTGAAAAACAGAACACTGAAGCTTTCTTT; CDR3 protein: CASSEKQNTEAFF; clone size: .; V gene: TRBV6-1; D gene: .; J gene: TRBJ1-1
CDR3 DNA: TGTGCCATCACCTCGACTCAGGACCTCAACACTGAAGCTTTCTTT; CDR3 protein: CAITSTQDLNTEAFF; clone size: once; V gene: TRBV10-3; D gene: .; J gene: TRBJ1-1
CDR3 DNA: TGCGCCAGCAGCCAATCGCAGGGGACAGATACGCAGTATTTT; CDR3 protein: CASSQSQGTDTQYF; clone size: .; V gene: TRBV5-1; D gene: .; J gene: TRBJ2-3
CDR3 DNA: TGTGCCAGCAGCTTGGGTCTCCAGGGAACCTCCTACGAGCAGTACTTC; CDR3 protein: CASSLGLQGTSYEQYF; clone size: .; V gene: TRBV13; D gene: .; J gene: TRBJ2-7
CDR3 DNA: TGTGCCAGCAGCGGGACTAGCGGCTCCTACAATGAGCAGTTCTTC; CDR3 protein: CASSGTSGSYNEQFF; clone size: .; V gene: TRBV5-4; D gene: TRBD2; J gene: TRBJ2-1
CDR3 DNA: TGTGCCAGCAGTGAATTCTGGGAAACGAGAGGCTACACCTTC; CDR3 protein: CASSEFWETRGYTF; clone size: .; V gene: TRBV25-1; D gene: .; J gene: TRBJ1-2
CDR3 DNA: TGTGCCAGCAGTTATCTGTTGGGGGGCAAAGAGACCCAGTACTTC; CDR3 protein: CASSYLLGGKETQYF; clone size: few; V gene: TRBV6-6; D gene: .; J gene: TRBJ2-5
CDR3 DNA: TGTGCCAGCTCACAATTCCCAAAGACGGATGTCAGGTTAAGCTACACCTTC; CDR3 protein: CASSQFPKTDVRLSYTF; clone size: few; V gene: TRBV18; D gene: .; J gene: TRBJ1-2
CDR3 DNA: TGTGCCAGCAGCGATCCCGGGACTAGCGACAATGAGCAGTTCTTC; CDR3 protein: CASSDPGTSDNEQFF; clone size: .; V gene: TRBV11-2; D gene: TRBD2; J gene: TRBJ2-1
CDR3 DNA: TGTGCCAGCAGTTTGGCAGCCGGGGAGCTGTTTTTT; CDR3 protein: CASSLAAGELFF; clone size: .; V gene: TRBV28; D gene: .; J gene: TRBJ2-2
CDR3 DNA: TGTGCCAGCAGCTCCGGGACTAGCGGGAAACAAGAGACCCAGTACTTC; CDR3 protein: CASSSGTSGKQETQYF; clone size: .; V gene: TRBV5-4; D gene: TRBD2; J gene: TRBJ2-5
CDR3 DNA: TGCGCCAGCAGCTTTCAGCGAGGGGCTCCTTACGAGCAGTACTTC; CDR3 protein: CASSFQRGAPYEQYF; clone size: .; V gene: TRBV5-1; D gene: .; J gene: TRBJ2-7
CDR3 DNA: TGTGCCAGCAGCGTAGATGGCAGATACACCGGGGAGCTGTTTTTT; CDR3 protein: CASSVDGRYTGELFF; clone size: few; V gene: TRBV9; D gene: .; J gene: TRBJ2-2
CDR3 DNA: TGTGCCAGCAGTTACTCACCCGGGGAAGATGAGCAGTTCTTC; CDR3 protein: CASSYSPGEDEQFF; clone size: .; V gene: TRBV6-5; D gene: .; J gene: TRBJ2-1
CDR3 DNA: TGTGCCTGGAGTGTGCAATCAGGTCCTAATCAGCCCCAGCATTTT; CDR3 protein: CAWSVQSGPNQPQHF; clone size: .; V gene: TRBV30; D gene: .; J gene: TRBJ1-5
CDR3 DNA: TGTGCCAGCAGTGGCACAGGACAAGAGACCCAGTACTTC; CDR3 protein: CASSGTGQETQYF; clone size: .; V gene: TRBV2; D gene: .; J gene: TRBJ2-5
CDR3 DNA: TGTGCCAGCAGCTGGGACAGCCCTTATAGCAATCAGCCCCAGCATTTT; CDR3 protein: CASSWDSPYSNQPQHF; clone size: .; V gene: TRBV6-6; D gene: TRBD1; J gene: TRBJ1-5
CDR3 DNA: TGTGCCAGCAGCCAAGATTCGGTTCTATCACCCTATGGCTACACCTTC; CDR3 protein: CASSQDSVLSPYGYTF; clone size: .; V gene: TRBV14; D gene: .; J gene: TRBJ1-2
CDR3 DNA: TGTGCCAGCAGTCGCCAGAGGGGCGACGGCTACACCTTC; CDR3 protein: CASSRQRGDGYTF; clone size: .; V gene: TRBV11-2; D gene: .; J gene: TRBJ1-2
CDR3 DNA: TGCGCCAGCAGCCCACGGATGGTAGGATACAATGAGCAGTTCTTC; CDR3 protein: CASSPRMVGYNEQFF; clone size: once; V gene: TRBV5-1; D gene: .; J gene: TRBJ2-1
CDR3 DNA: TGTGCCAGCAGCCCCGCCGGGACAGGGTCGCCCGGGGAGCTGTTTTTT; CDR3 protein: CASSPAGTGSPGELFF; clone size: .; V gene: TRBV7-6; D gene: TRBD1; J gene: TRBJ2-2
CDR3 DNA: TGTGCCAGCAGTTCGGGACAGGGGAGAGAAAAACTGTTTTTT; CDR3 protein: CASSSGQGREKLFF; clone size: .; V gene: TRBV6-5; D gene: TRBD1; J gene: TRBJ1-4
CDR3 DNA: TGTGCCAGCAGCTCCCTTAGCGCGAGTCGGATAGAGACCCAGTACTTC; CDR3 protein: CASSSLSASRIETQYF; clone size: .; V gene: TRBV11-2; D gene: .; J gene: TRBJ2-5
CDR3 DNA: TGTGCCAGCAGCTTCACTAGCGGGAAGGGCTACAATGAGCAGTTCTTC; CDR3 protein: CASSFTSGKGYNEQFF; clone size: .; V gene: TRBV7-3; D gene: TRBD2; J gene: TRBJ2-1
CDR3 DNA: TGCGCCAGCAGCCAAGCCGGGGGCCCACCCCACGAGCAGTACTTC; CDR3 protein: CASSQAGGPPHEQYF; clone size: .; V gene: TRBV4-1; D gene: .; J gene: TRBJ2-7
CDR3 DNA: TGTGCCAGTAGTATTGGAGGGAATTTTAATGAAAAACTGTTTTTT; CDR3 protein: CASSIGGNFNEKLFF; clone size: .; V gene: TRBV19; D gene: .; J gene: TRBJ1-4
CDR3 DNA: TGTGCCAGCAGCTTACCGACTAACCCCACGCACCATACGCAGTATTTT; CDR3 protein: CASSLPTNPTHHTQYF; clone size: .; V gene: TRBV5-4; D gene: .; J gene: TRBJ2-3
CDR3 DNA: TGCAGCGTTGAAGGGGCCCGATTCCCTAACTATGGCTACACCTTC; CDR3 protein: CSVEGARFPNYGYTF; clone size: .; V gene: TRBV29-1; D gene: .; J gene: TRBJ1-2
CDR3 DNA: TGCAGTGCTGCTAAGGGAGAGACCCAGTACTTC; CDR3 protein: CSAAKGETQYF; clone size: .; V gene: TRBV20-1; D gene: .; J gene: TRBJ2-5
CDR3 DNA: TGTGCCAGCAGCTCCCGGATGGCCACTGAAGCTTTCTTT; CDR3 protein: CASSSRMATEAFF; clone size: .; V gene: TRBV7-8; D gene: .; J gene: TRBJ1-1
CDR3 DNA: TGTGCCAGCAGACTACAGGGAAGGAGCACAGATACGCAGTATTTT; CDR3 protein: CASRLQGRSTDTQYF; clone size: .; V gene: TRBV6-6; D gene: .; J gene: TRBJ2-3
CDR3 DNA: TGCGCCAGCAGCTTGGAGAAGTCTAATGAAAAACTGTTTTTT; CDR3 protein: CASSLEKSNEKLFF; clone size: .; V gene: TRBV5-1; D gene: .; J gene: TRBJ1-4
CDR3 DNA: TGTGCCAGCAGCTTTACAGGCCAGGGAGATACGCAGTATTTT; CDR3 protein: CASSFTGQGDTQYF; clone size: few; V gene: TRBV7-2; D gene: .; J gene: TRBJ2-3
CDR3 DNA: TGTGCCAGCAGTGTGGGGGAAGGCAATCAGCCCCAGCATTTT; CDR3 protein: CASSVGEGNQPQHF; clone size: .; V gene: TRBV2; D gene: .; J gene: TRBJ1-5
CDR3 DNA: TGCGCCAGCAGCTCGGGGAGCGGATACACAGATACGCAGTATTTT; CDR3 protein: CASSSGSGYTDTQYF; clone size: few; V gene: TRBV5-1; D gene: .; J gene: TRBJ2-3
CDR3 DNA: TGTGCCAGCAGCTACGAAAGAGAGAGACTGGCCAAAAACATTCAGTACTTC; CDR3 protein: CASSYERERLAKNIQYF; clone size: .; V gene: TRBV7-8; D gene: .; J gene: TRBJ2-4
CDR3 DNA: TGTGCCAGCAGCTTAAAAATGTTCCACAGGGGGCGGATTACAGCGGAAGCTTTCTTT; CDR3 protein: CASSLKMFHRGRITAEAFF; clone size: .; V gene: TRBV7-2; D gene: TRBD1; J gene: TRBJ1-1
CDR3 DNA: TGTGCCAGCTCACCACCGGGGGGAAGGGATAACGAGCAGTACTTC; CDR3 protein: CASSPPGGRDNEQYF; clone size: .; V gene: TRBV18; D gene: .; J gene: TRBJ2-7
CDR3 DNA: TGTGCCAGCTCACCATCCGACAGAAAACAAGAGACCCAGTACTTC; CDR3 protein: CASSPSDRKQETQYF; clone size: .; V gene: TRBV18; D gene: .; J gene: TRBJ2-5
CDR3 DNA: TGTGCCAGCAGCCAGGCCCGGAGCGGCTCCTACAATGAGCAGTTCTTC; CDR3 protein: CASSQARSGSYNEQFF; clone size: .; V gene: TRBV4-2; D gene: .; J gene: TRBJ2-1
CDR3 DNA: TGTGCCAGCAAACTCGCACAGGGGGGGTCAGAGACCCAGTACTTC; CDR3 protein: CASKLAQGGSETQYF; clone size: .; V gene: TRBV6-6; D gene: .; J gene: TRBJ2-5
CDR3 DNA: TGTGCCAGCAGGACTCTTTTGAGCCTACTCTCTGGAAACACCATATATTTT; CDR3 protein: CASRTLLSLLSGNTIYF; clone size: .; V gene: TRBV28; D gene: .; J gene: TRBJ1-3
CDR3 DNA: TGTGCCAGCAGGAAGGGGGCCAAGCGGCATAACTATGGCTACACCTTC; CDR3 protein: CASRKGAKRHNYGYTF; clone size: once; V gene: TRBV27; D gene: TRBD1; J gene: TRBJ1-2
CDR3 DNA: TGTGCCAGTAGTATTTGGGGGGGCGATCAGCCCCAGCATTTT; CDR3 protein: CASSIWGGDQPQHF; clone size: .; V gene: TRBV19; D gene: .; J gene: TRBJ1-5
CDR3 DNA: TGTGCCACCAGCAGACACACCACAGGGGTCGCTTTCTTT; CDR3 protein: CATSRHTTGVAFF; clone size: .; V gene: TRBV15; D gene: TRBD1; J gene: TRBJ1-1
CDR3 DNA: TGTGCCAGCAGTGATCTTACGGTCACCAGAGATACGCAGTATTTT; CDR3 protein: CASSDLTVTRDTQYF; clone size: .; V gene: TRBV2; D gene: .; J gene: TRBJ2-3
CDR3 DNA: TGCGCCAGCAGCTCCACGCCCCAGTTGAACACTGAAGCTTTCTTT; CDR3 protein: CASSSTPQLNTEAFF; clone size: .; V gene: TRBV5-1; D gene: .; J gene: TRBJ1-1
CDR3 DNA: TGTGCCAGTAAAGAACTAAGGTCAGATACGCAGTATTTT; CDR3 protein: CASKELRSDTQYF; clone size: .; V gene: TRBV7-2; D gene: .; J gene: TRBJ2-3
CDR3 DNA: TGTGCCAGCAGCTTAAAGGGGGGGCTGGGTGAAAAACTGTTTTTT; CDR3 protein: CASSLKGGLGEKLFF; clone size: .; V gene: TRBV7-9; D gene: .; J gene: TRBJ1-4
CDR3 DNA: TGTGCCAGCAGCTTGTTGGGGACAGGGGGTGTCGAGCAGTACTTC; CDR3 protein: CASSLLGTGGVEQYF; clone size: few; V gene: TRBV5-6; D gene: TRBD1; J gene: TRBJ2-7
CDR3 DNA: TGCGCCAGCAGCTTTTATGGGGGCGGCGGGGACACCGGGGAGCTGTTTTTT; CDR3 protein: CASSFYGGGGDTGELFF; clone size: .; V gene: TRBV5-1; D gene: .; J gene: TRBJ2-2
CDR3 DNA: TGTGCCAGCACGGGGGCTCACACAGATACGCAGTATTTT; CDR3 protein: CASTGAHTDTQYF; clone size: .; V gene: TRBV28; D gene: .; J gene: TRBJ2-3
CDR3 DNA: TGTGCCATCAGCAGACAGGGGAACAATCAGCCCCAGCATTTT; CDR3 protein: CAISRQGNNQPQHF; clone size: .; V gene: TRBV10-3; D gene: TRBD1; J gene: TRBJ1-5
CDR3 DNA: TGTGCCAGTAGTATTGGGGGTGGCTACACCTTC; CDR3 protein: CASSIGGGYTF; clone size: .; V gene: TRBV19; D gene: .; J gene: TRBJ1-2